These 16 T cell receptor beta chains were all obtained from the same sample, sequenced in a study of blood T cell repertoires in COVID-19. Produced via immunoSEQ multiplex PCR; TCRdb's table is partial and in-frame only. The sample lists roughly 400,000 clones; less than 95% were seen once. Source material: PBMCs or T cells enriched from blood (not recorded which). These receptors were taken from a man aged 18-30 years who had recovered from COVID-19.

The genes are TRBV15 and TRBJ1-2, with TRBD1 matching 7 bases. Germline assignment: CDR1 LNHNV and CDR2 YYDKDF (reference sequence). The CDR3 has 13 residues. Germline trimming cut 1 base from V and 8 bases from J; bases unmatched to any gene: 4. The CDR3 DNA is TGTGCCACCAGCAGAGGACAGGGTTCCGGCTACACCTTC. As protein: CATSRGQGSGYTF.

This clone is a singleton in its sample. The gene calls are TRBV18 and TRBJ1-1, with a tentative D call TRBD1 (5 bases). V was shortened by 4 bases and J by 1 base, with 13 bases between the two germline ends. CDR1 KGHSH and CDR2 LQKENI come from the germline V gene. There are 15 residues in the CDR3. The CDR3 is CASSLSGTKNTEAFF. In DNA form, the CDR3 reads TGTGCCAGCTCACTCTCCGGGACTAAGAACACTGAAGCTTTCTTT.

V gene TRBV11-3 combines with J gene TRBJ1-6; D is possibly TRBD1 (5 bases). V lost 1 base and J lost 9, with 7 bases in between. Germline CDR1 SGHNT, CDR2 YENEEA. The CDR3 consists of 13 residues. CDR3 loop: CASSLGGASPLHF. For the CDR3, the DNA is TGTGCCAGCAGCTTAGGTGGGGCTTCACCCCTCCACTTT.

This clone was picked up a small number of times. V is TRBV6-5 and J is TRBJ1-4; D possibly corresponds to TRBD1 (6 bases). The V gene lost 7 bases and the J gene lost 5 bases, with 17 bases spanning the gap. This CDR3 comprises 15 residues. Germline CDR1 MNHEY, CDR2 SVGAGI. The CDR3 nucleotides read TGTGCCAGCACTCGCCGGTGGACAGAGAATGAAAAACTGTTTTTT. It encodes CASTRRWTENEKLFF.

The gene calls are TRBV11-3 and TRBJ2-1, with 7 bases that match TRBD1. There are 15 residues in the CDR3. Germline V gene lookup returns CDR1 SGHNT and CDR2 YENEEA. V shed 4 bases and J 7 bases; nucleotides not matched to a gene: 10. CDR3: CASSSSTGLENEQFF. The CDR3 region has the DNA TGTGCCAGCAGCTCCTCGACAGGGTTGGAGAATGAGCAGTTCTTC.

This chain links TRBV9 with TRBJ1-2; D might be TRBD1 (6 bases). The CDR3 loop spans 16 amino acids. Germline V gene sequence: CDR1 SGDLS, CDR2 YYNGEE. The V gene lost 0 bases and the J gene lost 6 bases, with 18 bases spanning the gap. CDR3 bases: TGTGCCAGCAGCGTAGTTCCCGTGGGGGGGGCTGATGGCTACACCTTC. It codes for CASSVVPVGGADGYTF. The whole variable domain, remainder taken from reference TRBV9 and TRBJ1-2, is DSGVTQTPKHLITATGQRVTLRCSPRSGDLSVYWYQQSLDQGLQFLIQYYNGEERAKGNILERFSAQQFPDLHSELNLSSLELGDSALYFCASSVVPVGGADGYTFGSGTRLTVV.

J is TRBJ1-1 and V is TRBV5-1; 9 nucleotides agree with TRBD1. Germline trimming cut 2 bases from V and 8 bases from J; bases unmatched to any gene: 13. Germline lookup yields CDR1 SGHRS and CDR2 YFSETQ. CDR3 size: 16 residues. CDR3 residues: CASSFDGTGPLREAFF. For the CDR3, the DNA is TGCGCCAGCAGCTTCGACGGGACAGGGCCGCTGAGGGAAGCTTTCTTT. The complete variable domain, with remaining parts taken from reference TRBV5-1 and TRBJ1-1, reads KAGVTQTPRYLIKTRGQQVTLSCSPISGHRSVSWYQQTPGQGLQFLFEYFSETQRNKGNFPGRFSGRQFSNSRSEMNVSTLELGDSALYLCASSFDGTGPLREAFFGQGTRLTVV.

The chain is built from TRBV27 and TRBJ2-3; 9 bases fit TRBD2. Germline values: CDR1 MNHEY, CDR2 SMNVEV (reference sequence). This CDR3 is built from 16 residues. V lost 3 bases and J lost 4; bases outside the gene matches: 8. CDR3 DNA: TGTGCCAGCAGTTTCCTCGAGCGGGAGGCGGCAGATACGCAGTATTTT. Protein sequence: CASSFLEREAADTQYF.

The rearrangement links TRBV27 to TRBJ2-2; 8 bases are shared with TRBD2. Per the germline V gene, CDR1 is MNHEY and CDR2 is SMNVEV (reference sequence). Trimming at V came to 4 bases and at J to 5 bases, leaving 9 bases not matched to a gene. The CDR3 consists of 16 residues. CDR3 sequence: CASSSSGRAGTGELFF. CDR3 nucleotides: TGTGCCAGCAGTTCTTCCGGGAGGGCAGGGACCGGGGAGCTGTTTTTT.

This rearrangement joins TRBV29-1 to TRBJ2-1; D might be TRBD1 (7 bases). CDR3 length: 14 residues. Germline V gene lookup returns CDR1 SQVTM and CDR2 ANQGSEA. Trimming took off 8 bases at V and 3 bases at J, with 17 bases between the two ends. CDR3: CSFAQGGIYNEQFF. DNA for the CDR3: TGCAGCTTTGCTCAGGGGGGTATCTACAATGAGCAGTTCTTC.

V is TRBV18 and J is TRBJ2-7, with 8 bases lining up with TRBD1. CDR1 KGHSH and CDR2 LQKENI come from the germline V gene. This CDR3 has 15 residues. J was trimmed by 6 bases and V by 0 bases; bases with no gene match: 7. The CDR3 nucleotides read TGTGCCAGCTCACCACCAGCCGCAGGGGGCGTCGAGCAGTACTTC. Translation: CASSPPAAGGVEQYF.

As to this clone: The same CDR3 arises from other DNA sequences in this sample as well. The chain uses TRBV7-9 and TRBJ1-2; D ambiguous. CDR3 length: 11 amino acids. The germline V and J ends were trimmed by 1 base and 8 bases, with 5 bases remaining between them. Germline V gene sequence: CDR1 SEHNR, CDR2 FQNEAQ (reference sequence). The CDR3 region is CASSLGGGYTF. In nucleotides, the CDR3 is TGTGCCAGCAGCTTAGGAGGGGGCTACACCTTC.

The chain combines TRBV30 with TRBJ2-7, with D maybe TRBD1 (6 bases). Trimming took off 1 base at V and 0 bases at J, with 16 bases between the two ends. Germline V gene sequence: CDR1 GTSNPN, CDR2 SVGIG (reference sequence). The CDR3 consists of 16 residues. The CDR3 loop reads CAWSAFLRTDSYEQYF. The DNA of the CDR3 is TGTGCCTGGAGTGCCTTTCTCCGGACAGACTCCTACGAGCAGTACTTC.

This clone came up many times. The chain has TRBV5-4 and TRBJ1-2; no clear D. V was trimmed by 4 bases and J by 4 bases, leaving 17 bases between them. The CDR3 covers 15 residues. Germline-derived CDR1 and CDR2 are SGHNT and YYREEE (reference sequence). In DNA, the CDR3 is TGTGCCAGCAGCCTCGGCTCGGCGGGGAGCTATGGCTACACCTTC. It codes for CASSLGSAGSYGYTF.

This chain uses TRBV24-1 with TRBJ2-2; 7 bases are a match to TRBD1. The CDR3 length is 16 residues. J lost 4 bases, V lost 4 bases, and 8 bases had no gene match. Germline V gene sequence: CDR1 KGHDR, CDR2 SFDVKD. The CDR3 DNA reads TGTGCCACCAGTGAATCGGACAGGTCTCGCACCGGGGAGCTGTTTTTT. Protein product: CATSESDRSRTGELFF.

The rearrangement joins TRBV4-1 to TRBJ2-1; the match to TRBD2 covers 11 bases. Germline V gene data show CDR1 as MGHRA and CDR2 as YSYEKL. This CDR3 has 15 amino acids. Trimming at V came to 6 bases and at J to 5 bases, leaving 6 bases not matched to a gene. Here the CDR3 DNA reads TGCGCCAGCAGAATACTAGCGGGAGCTAACAATGAGCAGTTCTTC. It codes for CASRILAGANNEQFF.